A selection of T cell receptor beta chains follows, all from one sample in a study of shared clonotypes between healthy human individuals. Measured with immunoSEQ multiplex PCR; TCRdb has only the in-frame clones, and not every one. The table has hundreds of thousands of clones, roughly 77% seen once. Source material: PBMCs. These receptors all stem from a woman between 40 and 55 years old in good health. Some clones in this sample may be carry-over from other donors' samples. CDR3s include the opening cysteine and the closing phenylalanine or tryptophan. A D gene is named only where the DNA matches it firmly. Only part of the rows carry a size: once, few, many, or a class if the clone is expanded.

v_gene,abundance,j_gene,d_gene,CDR3nt,CDR3aa
TRBV18,few,TRBJ2-7,NA,TGTGCCAGCTCACCAGCCAGCACCTACGAGCAGTACTTC,CASSPASTYEQYF
TRBV11-1,many,TRBJ2-7,TRBD2,TGTGCCAGCAGCCTCACCGGGACTAGCGGGACCTACGAGCAGTACTTC,CASSLTGTSGTYEQYF
TRBV19,NA,TRBJ2-3,TRBD1,TGTGCCAGTAGTACTCGGACAGGGGTCCAGTATTTT,CASSTRTGVQYF
TRBV7-2,NA,TRBJ2-2,NA,TGTGCCAGCTCCCCTCAGCTCGGCACCGGGGAGCTGTTTTTT,CASSPQLGTGELFF
TRBV2,NA,TRBJ2-1,NA,TGTGCCAGCAGTGAATCTCACTACTCCTACAATGAGCAGTTCTTC,CASSESHYSYNEQFF
TRBV20-1,NA,TRBJ1-1,NA,TGCAGTGCTCTGACAGGCCCTGAAGCTTTCTTT,CSALTGPEAFF
TRBV15,NA,TRBJ2-1,NA,TGTGCCACCAGCCTAACTAGTAGAATCCACAATGAGCAGTTCTTC,CATSLTSRIHNEQFF
TRBV27,NA,TRBJ2-1,NA,TGTGCCAGCAGTTTTCTGGGGCACGGTGAGCAGTTCTTC,CASSFLGHGEQFF
TRBV7-2,NA,TRBJ1-1,TRBD1,TGTGCCAGCAGCTTTCGGGACAGCTCAATGGGAGCTTTCTTT,CASSFRDSSMGAFF
TRBV30,NA,TRBJ2-6,TRBD2,TGTGCCTGGTTCGGGAGGGGGGCAGACTCTGGGGCCAACGTCCTGACTTTC,CAWFGRGADSGANVLTF
TRBV28,NA,TRBJ2-1,TRBD1,TGTGCCAGCAGTACAGGGGGCGCGTTCTATGAGCAGTTCTTC,CASSTGGAFYEQFF
TRBV5-1,NA,TRBJ2-5,TRBD2,TGCGCCAGCAGCCCGGAGGGGACTAGCGGGAGTAGGGCCCAGTACTTC,CASSPEGTSGSRAQYF
TRBV9,NA,TRBJ2-2,NA,TGTGCCAGCAGCGTAATAGGCACCGGGGAGCTGTTTTTT,CASSVIGTGELFF
TRBV28,NA,TRBJ2-3,NA,TGTGCCAGCAGTTTCATTAGCACAGATACGCAGTATTTT,CASSFISTDTQYF
TRBV5-4,few,TRBJ2-2,NA,TGTGCCAGCAGCCCTGCGGTGGGATCCACCGGGGAGCTGTTTTTT,CASSPAVGSTGELFF
TRBV7-2,NA,TRBJ1-6,NA,TGTGCCAGCAAGTGGGGACGGGACTATAATTCACCCCTCCACTTT,CASKWGRDYNSPLHF
TRBV5-4,NA,TRBJ2-1,TRBD1,TGTGCCAGCAGCTTCCCCCACGGACAGGGGGCAAGAAATGAGCAGTTCTTC,CASSFPHGQGARNEQFF
TRBV14,NA,TRBJ1-1,NA,TGTGCCAGCAGCCAAGAGTTGCGAGGGTTGACTGAAGCTTTCTTT,CASSQELRGLTEAFF
TRBV5-1,NA,TRBJ2-7,TRBD1,TGCGCCAGCAGCCCCGGGACAGGCTTTTACGAGCAGTACTTC,CASSPGTGFYEQYF
TRBV27,NA,TRBJ1-3,NA,TGTGCCAGCAGTTCACAGGGAGGGACTGGAAACACCATATATTTT,CASSSQGGTGNTIYF
TRBV15,NA,TRBJ2-1,TRBD2,TGTGCCACCAGCTTTCTAGCGGGACCTGGGAATGAGCAGTTCTTC,CATSFLAGPGNEQFF